This TCR beta chain stems from a study of Ad26.COV2.S vaccination and SARS-CoV-2 variants. About the research overall: Donor had been placed in the Ad26.COV2.S arm of the COV1001 trial. Recipients of Ad26.COV2.S got it intramuscularly, once or twice 56 days apart.

CDR1 and CDR2 from the germline V gene are SGHNT and YYREEE (reference sequence). CDR3 size: 13 residues. Deletions cut 3 bases from V and 8 bases from J, with 14 bases between. Method: immunoSEQ multiplex PCR; TCRdb's copy keeps in-frame clones and lacks some. The sample records some 340,000 clones, roughly 80% being singletons. Treatment noted: approximately 18 received Ad26.COV2.S at low or high dose, single or two shots; roughly five received placebo; per-sample allocation not given. The samples were gathered on day 63 after the first injection of vaccine or placebo. Within Boston, the person who donated was an adult of 18-55 years.

The receptor was isolated from a person aged 18-65 years who received the Ad26.COV2.S COVID-19 vaccine or a placebo. The genes are TRBV5-4 and TRBJ1-1, with D perhaps matching TRBD1 (5 bases). The material was peripheral blood, obtained in a trial of Ad26.COV2.S vaccine versus placebo. The CDR3 here is CASSYRQMGEAFF. CDR3 coding DNA: TGTGCCAGCAGCTACCGACAGATGGGAGAAGCTTTCTTT.